This T cell receptor (beta chain) emerged from a study of T cell responses to AZD1222 COVID-19 vaccine. Study information: Some second doses came at about 4 weeks and others at about 12 weeks; these were pooled.

V was trimmed by 2 bases and J by 1 base, leaving 7 bases between them. This CDR3 contains 14 residues. Germline CDR1 reads MNHEY; CDR2 reads SVGAGI. Sequencing was performed with immunoSEQ multiplex PCR; in TCRdb, only in-frame clones are kept and a portion is missing. The sample lists 150,000 to 200,000 clones; 75% to 95% were seen once. Details on this clone: Its specificity is not known.

Findings and limits, study-wide: Clonal diversity may have been underestimated in mostly white British donors.

This material consisted of peripheral blood, taken on day 0 of AZD1222 vaccination. This clonotype was sampled from an adult in good health. This chain uses TRBV6-5 with TRBJ2-3; D unclear. The DNA for the CDR3 is TGTGCCAGCAGTTACGGTGAAGGCACAGATACGCAGTATTTT. It yields the protein CASSYGEGTDTQYF.